These T cell receptor beta chains were read from a single sample in a study of blood T cell repertoires in COVID-19. The repertoire was sequenced with immunoSEQ multiplex PCR; TCRdb's copy has only in-frame clones and lacks some. In the table there are about 75,000 clones, around 84% of which are singletons. Sequencing used peripheral blood. The receptors shown here come from a woman in her forties or fifties with acute or convalescent COVID-19. CDR3s include the opening cysteine and the closing phenylalanine or tryptophan. Fields, in order: V gene, clone size, J gene, D gene, CDR3 protein, CDR3 DNA. A D gene is named only where the DNA matches it firmly. Part of the rows lack a size; the others show once, few, many or a class for expanded clones.

>TRBV28|-|TRBJ1-2|-
CASSLSQDYGYTF
TGTGCCAGCAGTTTAAGTCAGGACTATGGCTACACCTTC
>TRBV5-6|once|TRBJ2-7|-
CASSLSRGSYEQYF
TGTGCCAGCAGCTTGTCTAGGGGGAGCTACGAGCAGTACTTC
>TRBV5-6|-|TRBJ2-3|TRBD1
CASRDSGGRLYF
TGTGCCAGCAGGGACTCAGGGGGACGCCTGTATTTT
>TRBV7-2|once|TRBJ2-3|-
CASSSQGLGTDTQYF
TGTGCCAGCAGCTCACAGGGATTGGGGACAGATACGCAGTATTTT
>TRBV7-2|once|TRBJ1-1|-
CASQGAGTAEAFF
TGTGCCAGCCAAGGCGCGGGGACGGCTGAAGCTTTCTTT
>TRBV28|-|TRBJ1-5|-
CASSLINQPQHF
TGTGCCAGCAGTTTAATAAATCAGCCCCAGCATTTT
>TRBV5-6|-|TRBJ1-1|-
CASSFRPVVGTEAFF
TGTGCCAGCAGCTTTCGACCCGTGGTCGGGACTGAAGCTTTCTTT
>TRBV4-1|-|TRBJ2-1|-
CASRSSRGYSEQFF
TGCGCCAGCAGATCGAGCCGGGGGTATAGTGAGCAGTTCTTC
>TRBV5-4|-|TRBJ1-5|-
CASSLPGQPQHF
TGTGCCAGCAGCTTGCCAGGTCAGCCCCAGCATTTT
>TRBV30|-|TRBJ2-1|TRBD2
CAWSVGTSGTKFF
TGTGCCTGGAGTGTCGGGACTAGCGGGACTAAGTTCTTC
>TRBV13|-|TRBJ1-1|-
CASSLGQGSEAFF
TGTGCCAGCAGCTTAGGCCAGGGTAGCGAAGCTTTCTTT
>TRBV25-1|-|TRBJ2-5|-
CASSAWTTLGETQYF
TGTGCCAGCAGTGCCTGGACTACCTTAGGGGAGACCCAGTACTTC
>TRBV5-1|-|TRBJ2-7|-
CASSPVTAQYEQYF
TGCGCCAGCAGCCCGGTCACAGCACAATACGAGCAGTACTTC
>TRBV5-1|-|TRBJ2-1|TRBD1
CASRGTGTGRQNEQFF
TGCGCCAGCAGAGGAACCGGGACAGGGCGCCAAAATGAGCAGTTCTTC
>TRBV7-9|-|TRBJ1-1|-
CASSPWADLNTEAFF
TGTGCCAGCAGCCCCTGGGCAGACCTAAACACTGAAGCTTTCTTT
>TRBV7-6|-|TRBJ1-4|-
CASTRGGKDEKLFF
TGTGCCAGCACTAGGGGGGGAAAAGATGAAAAACTGTTTTTT
>TRBV6-5|few|TRBJ1-1|TRBD1
CASSYGQGAEAFF
TGTGCCAGCAGTTACGGACAGGGCGCTGAAGCTTTCTTT
>TRBV3-1/TRBV3-2|-|TRBJ1-2|-
CASSQGLEENYGYTF
TGTGCCAGCAGCCAAGGGTTAGAGGAGAACTATGGCTACACCTTC
>TRBV7-9|-|TRBJ1-6|-
CASSLNLDSPLHF
TGTGCCAGCAGCTTGAACCTAGATTCACCCCTCCACTTT
>TRBV5-6|-|TRBJ2-2|-
CASSRGLNTGELFF
TGTGCCAGCAGCCGGGGACTGAACACCGGGGAGCTGTTTTTT
>TRBV5-6|-|TRBJ1-1|-
CASSPGGGTEAFF
TGTGCCAGCAGCCCCGGGGGGGGCACTGAAGCTTTCTTT
>TRBV5-5|-|TRBJ2-7|TRBD1
CASSLSGQGAWEQYF
TGTGCCAGCAGTTTATCGGGACAGGGGGCGTGGGAGCAGTACTTC
>TRBV10-3|-|TRBJ2-1|TRBD2
CAISRSSGSYNEQFF
TGTGCCATCAGCCGTTCTAGCGGCTCCTACAATGAGCAGTTCTTC
>TRBV19|-|TRBJ2-3|TRBD2
CASKIGGGRTDTQYF
TGTGCCAGTAAGATTGGCGGGGGACGCACAGATACGCAGTATTTT
>TRBV7-2|-|TRBJ2-3|-
CASSLVGGADTQYF
TGTGCCAGCAGCTTAGTAGGCGGGGCAGATACGCAGTATTTT
>TRBV9|-|TRBJ1-2|TRBD1
CASSGPTGAGYTF
TGTGCCAGCAGCGGGCCAACAGGGGCCGGCTACACCTTC
>TRBV7-9|-|TRBJ2-3|TRBD2
CASSLGWSGRTPDTQYF
TGTGCCAGCAGCTTAGGTTGGAGCGGGAGGACTCCAGATACGCAGTATTTT
>TRBV6-2/TRBV6-3|-|TRBJ2-7|-
CASSTGGVAYEQYF
TGTGCCAGCAGCACCGGGGGTGTAGCCTACGAGCAGTACTTC
>TRBV5-1|-|TRBJ1-2|TRBD1
CASSSDRAGDGYTF
TGCGCCAGCAGCTCTGACAGGGCCGGGGACGGCTACACCTTC
>TRBV7-2|-|TRBJ1-1|TRBD1
CASSPSDRRTEAFF
TGTGCCAGCAGCCCCTCGGACAGGAGAACTGAAGCTTTCTTT
>TRBV13|few|TRBJ1-1|-
CASRPTGWGTEAFF
TGTGCCAGCAGGCCAACAGGGTGGGGCACTGAAGCTTTCTTT
>TRBV11-2|-|TRBJ2-1|-
CASSYYRANEQFF
TGTGCCAGCAGCTACTACAGGGCTAATGAGCAGTTCTTC
>TRBV27|-|TRBJ1-2|-
CASSPLGSSRYGYTF
TGTGCCAGCAGTCCCCTTGGTTCCTCGAGGTATGGCTACACCTTC
>TRBV19|once|TRBJ1-5|TRBD1
CASTRQGEVLSNQPQHF
TGTGCCAGTACTCGACAGGGGGAAGTCTTAAGCAATCAGCCCCAGCATTTT
>TRBV2|-|TRBJ1-4|TRBD1
CASSARQGGLGEKLFF
TGTGCCAGCAGTGCTCGACAGGGCGGGCTGGGGGAAAAACTGTTTTTT
>TRBV29-1|-|TRBJ1-1|TRBD1
CSGLKGQTNTEAFF
TGCAGCGGCCTGAAGGGACAGACGAACACTGAAGCTTTCTTT
>TRBV6-5|-|TRBJ2-5|TRBD1
CASIRDRGLRETQYF
TGTGCCAGTATCCGGGACAGGGGGCTAAGGGAGACCCAGTACTTC
>TRBV3-1/TRBV3-2|-|TRBJ2-7|TRBD2
CASSQGGDYFYEQYF
TGTGCCAGCAGCCAAGGGGGGGACTACTTCTACGAGCAGTACTTC
>TRBV18|-|TRBJ2-1|TRBD2
CASSSRGSTGYNEQFF
TGTGCCAGCTCGTCTCGCGGGAGCACCGGGTACAATGAGCAGTTCTTC